This passage covers 31 T cell receptor beta chains from one sample sequenced in a study of cytomegalovirus exposure and HLA in healthy donors. Amplification used 60 Vbeta primers and 13 Jbeta primers. The assay was immunoSEQ multiplex PCR, and TCRdb's table has in-frame clones only and misses some. The sample records 100,000 to 150,000 clones, roughly 68% being singletons. Sample: PBMCs. The receptors derive from a woman aged 50 to 65 in good health and CMV-seropositive.

This chain links TRBV6-6 with TRBJ1-5; no definite D call. This CDR3 has 15 residues. V lost 6 bases and J lost 0, with 12 bases in between. Germline assignment: CDR1 MNHNY and CDR2 SVGAGI (reference sequence). CDR3: CASSLQLDSNQPQHF. Here the CDR3 DNA reads TGTGCCAGCAGCCTACAGTTGGATAGCAATCAGCCCCAGCATTTT.

This chain uses TRBV7-2 with TRBJ2-2, with 13 nucleotides matching TRBD2. The CDR3 totals 16 residues. Losses at the gene ends were 5 bases for V and 5 bases for J; bases not matched to a gene: 5. Germline assignment: CDR1 SGHTA and CDR2 FQGNSA. In DNA, the CDR3 is TGTGCCAGCAGCACTAGCGGGGGGGCCGGGACCGGGGAGCTGTTTTTT. Its protein product is CASSTSGGAGTGELFF.

V gene TRBV18 combines with J gene TRBJ2-7; TRBD1 is a possible D gene (6 bases). The V gene lost 5 bases and the J gene lost 4 bases, with 15 bases spanning the gap. Per the germline V gene, CDR1 is KGHSH and CDR2 is LQKENI. CDR3 length: 14 amino acids. CDR3 nucleotide sequence: TGTGCCAGCTCAAAGTCGGACAGTCAGTACGAGCAGTACTTC. As protein: CASSKSDSQYEQYF.

This rearrangement joins TRBV30 to TRBJ1-5; D is uncertain. The CDR3 spans 15 residues. Trimming left V 2 bases short and J 11 bases short, with 22 bases between. Looked up from germline, CDR1 is GTSNPN and CDR2 is SVGIG (reference sequence). CDR3 coding DNA: TGTGCCTGGAGTATACGGGGAGCCCGGTTCGGGGCCCAGCATTTT. Amino acid sequence: CAWSIRGARFGAQHF.

V and J are TRBV7-8 and TRBJ2-3; no clear D gene. The germline V gene has CDR1 SGHVS and CDR2 FQNEAQ. With 1 base removed from V and 0 bases from J, the gap between germline ends came to 5 bases. The CDR3 sequence is 14 residues long. The CDR3 coding sequence is TGTGCCAGCAGCTTAGTCAGTAGCACAGATACGCAGTATTTT. Translation gives CASSLVSSTDTQYF.

The chain combines TRBV28 with TRBJ2-5; D is perhaps TRBD2 (6 bases). V shed 3 bases and J shed 4 bases, with 15 bases lying between them. CDR3 size: 15 residues. In germline, CDR1 is MDHEN, CDR2 SYDVKM. The CDR3 sequence: CASSFGGRGGETQYF. CDR3 bases: TGTGCCAGCAGTTTTGGCGGGCGGGGTGGAGAGACCCAGTACTTC.

This chain connects TRBV9 to TRBJ2-1; 13 nucleotides match TRBD2. The length of the CDR3 is 15 residues. Germline V gene sequence: CDR1 SGDLS, CDR2 YYNGEE. V lost 2 bases and J lost 10; bases outside the gene matches: 6. The chain's CDR3 is CASSVTSGGAGEQFF. The CDR3 nucleotides read TGTGCCAGCAGCGTCACTAGCGGGGGGGCAGGCGAGCAGTTCTTC. The complete variable domain, with remaining parts taken from reference TRBV9 and TRBJ2-1, reads DSGVTQTPKHLITATGQRVTLRCSPRSGDLSVYWYQQSLDQGLQFLIQYYNGEERAKGNILERFSAQQFPDLHSELNLSSLELGDSALYFCASSVTSGGAGEQFFGPGTRLTVL.

The genes are TRBV28 and TRBJ2-3, with 9 positions matching TRBD2. CDR3 length: 17 residues. V was clipped by 3 bases and J by 6 bases; unmatched bases: 13. Germline V gene sequence: CDR1 MDHEN, CDR2 SYDVKM. CDR3 in amino acids: CASSFHSSGGPQDTQYF. The CDR3 coding sequence is TGTGCCAGCAGTTTCCACAGTAGCGGGGGCCCCCAGGATACGCAGTATTTT.

V usage is TRBV9 and J usage is TRBJ1-1, with a possible D match to TRBD1 (5 bases). The CDR3 extends over 14 amino acids. Trimming shortened V by 0 bases and J by 6 bases, and 12 bases separated the two germline ends. The germline V gene encodes CDR1 SGDLS and CDR2 YYNGEE. The CDR3, as DNA: TGTGCCAGCAGCGTAGGAGGGGCGGGAGCTGAAGCTTTCTTT. It specifies CASSVGGAGAEAFF.

The rearrangement links TRBV29-1 to TRBJ1-2, with TRBD1 matching 7 bases. This CDR3 region has 14 residues. From germline, CDR1 is SQVTM and CDR2 ANQGSEA. Unmatched junction bases numbered 4, after V lost 2 bases and J lost 1 base. Here the CDR3 reads CSVEKPGGNYGYTF. The CDR3 nucleotides are TGCAGCGTTGAAAAGCCAGGGGGTAACTATGGCTACACCTTC. Full variable domain (outside the CDR3, taken from reference TRBV29-1 and TRBJ1-2): SAVISQKPSRDICQRGTSLTIQCQVDSQVTMMFWYRQQPGQSLTLIATANQGSEATYESGFVIDKFPISRPNLTFSTLTVSNMSPEDSSIYLCSVEKPGGNYGYTFGSGTRLTVV.

This clone has just one count. V is TRBV11-2 and J is TRBJ2-1; D is unresolved. Trimming cost V 1 base and J 8 bases, with 9 bases left between them. The CDR3 is 13 residues long. The germline V gene encodes CDR1 SGHAT and CDR2 FQNNGV. CDR3 protein: CASSLVSPDEQFF. CDR3 sequence (DNA): TGTGCCAGCAGCTTAGTGTCCCCCGATGAGCAGTTCTTC. Using reference TRBV11-2 and TRBJ2-1 for the parts outside the CDR3, the full variable domain is EAGVAQSPRYKIIEKRQSVAFWCNPISGHATLYWYQQILGQGPKLLIQFQNNGVVDDSQLPKDRFSAERLKGVDSTLKIQPAKLEDSAVYLCASSLVSPDEQFFGPGTRLTVL.

V and J are TRBV5-8 and TRBJ1-6, with D perhaps TRBD1 (6 bases). Trimming removed 2 bases from V and 4 bases from J, with 10 bases in between. CDR1 and CDR2 from the germline V gene are SGHTS and YDEGEE. The CDR3 contains 15 residues. The CDR3 coding sequence is TGTGCCAGCAGCTTACAGGGCCTTTATAATTCACCCCTCCACTTT. Its translation: CASSLQGLYNSPLHF.

This chain uses TRBV6-1 with TRBJ1-6; 7 bases agree with TRBD1. The germline gives CDR1 MNHNS, CDR2 SASEGT. Germline trimming cut 2 bases from V and 5 bases from J; bases unmatched to any gene: 6. This CDR3 is built from 16 residues. CDR3 bases: TGTGCCAGCAGTGAACAAGAGGGGGCCGATAATTCACCCCTCCACTTT. Protein: CASSEQEGADNSPLHF.

The chain is built from TRBV9 and TRBJ2-5; 11 bases match TRBD2. V shed 4 bases, J shed 1 base, and the junction held 6 bases outside the gene matches. The CDR3 extends over 16 amino acids. The germline gives CDR1 SGDLS, CDR2 YYNGEE. The CDR3 coding sequence is TGTGCCAGCAGCCCACGACTAGCGGGGATCCAAGAGACCCAGTACTTC. Translated, it gives CASSPRLAGIQETQYF. The full variable domain, in which reference TRBV9 and TRBJ2-5 provide the parts outside the CDR3, is DSGVTQTPKHLITATGQRVTLRCSPRSGDLSVYWYQQSLDQGLQFLIQYYNGEERAKGNILERFSAQQFPDLHSELNLSSLELGDSALYFCASSPRLAGIQETQYFGPGTRLLVL.

This chain links TRBV6-6 with TRBJ2-2; TRBD2 agrees at 8 bases. The J segment lost 0 bases and the V segment lost 10 bases, leaving 4 bases of the junction unmatched. This CDR3 is 14 amino acids long. The germline V gene encodes CDR1 MNHNY and CDR2 SVGAGI (reference sequence). CDR3 loop: CATIGGANTGELFF. The CDR3 DNA is TGTGCCACCATCGGGGGGGCGAACACCGGGGAGCTGTTTTTT.

A few counts support this clone. This rearrangement joins TRBV7-2 to TRBJ1-2, with TRBD1 matching 7 bases. The germline V gene encodes CDR1 SGHTA and CDR2 FQGNSA. The CDR3 length is 14 residues. Trimming removed 5 bases from V and 7 bases from J; junction bases left unmatched: 10. As DNA, the CDR3 is TGTGCCAGCAGCAACCGGACAGGCGGCGGTGGCTACACCTTC. Its protein product is CASSNRTGGGGYTF.

The chain has TRBV6-5 and TRBJ1-4, with 9 bases lining up with TRBD1. The CDR3 is made up of 15 amino acids. In germline, CDR1 is MNHEY, CDR2 SVGAGI. Trimming took 0 bases from V and 6 from J; bases not matched to a gene: 2. CDR3 DNA sequence: TGTGCCAGCAGTTACTCGCGGGACAGGGATGAAAAACTGTTTTTT. Protein sequence: CASSYSRDRDEKLFF.

V usage is TRBV14 and J usage is TRBJ1-4; the D is unclear. Germline CDR1 SGHDN, CDR2 FVKESK. Trimming took off 4 bases at V and 4 bases at J, with 7 bases between the two ends. The CDR3 loop spans 13 amino acids. CDR3 DNA sequence: TGTGCCAGCAGCCGCGGGGTTAATGAAAAACTGTTTTTT. Amino acid sequence: CASSRGVNEKLFF. Full variable domain (missing parts from reference TRBV14 and TRBJ1-4): EAGVTQFPSHSVIEKGQTVTLRCDPISGHDNLYWYRRVMGKEIKFLLHFVKESKQDESGMPNNRFLAERTGGTYSTLKVQPAELEDSGVYFCASSRGVNEKLFFGSGTQLSVL.

This clone was counted once. The gene calls are TRBV28 and TRBJ2-5; the match to TRBD2 covers 15 bases. V lost 6 bases to trimming and J lost 0 bases; unmatched junction nucleotides: 8. This CDR3 has 18 residues. In germline, CDR1 is MDHEN, CDR2 SYDVKM. CDR3 DNA: TGTGCCAGCAGCCCCGGGACTAGCGGGGGGTTGTACCAAGAGACCCAGTACTTC. Translated: CASSPGTSGGLYQETQYF.

The table lists this clone with a few counts. This chain joins TRBV7-9 and TRBJ1-2, with TRBD1 matching over 9 bases. CDR1 is SEHNR and CDR2 is FQNEAQ in the germline V gene (reference sequence). Trimming at V came to 5 bases and at J to 7 bases, leaving 11 bases not matched to a gene. The CDR3 runs 15 residues. The CDR3 protein is CASSPNEDRGSGYTF. CDR3 sequence (DNA): TGTGCCAGCAGCCCGAACGAGGACAGGGGATCTGGCTACACCTTC.

The chain is built from TRBV4-2 and TRBJ2-3; 12 bases line up with TRBD2. Germline CDR1 LGHNA, CDR2 YNFKEQ. This CDR3 region has 17 residues. V was clipped by 3 bases and J by 4 bases; unmatched bases: 8. For the CDR3, the DNA is TGTGCCAGCAGCCAGGGGGCTAGCGGGGGGGAACCAGATACGCAGTATTTT. It specifies CASSQGASGGEPDTQYF.

This sequence joins TRBV6-5 and TRBJ2-7; maybe TRBD1 (5 bases). The CDR3 is 15 residues long. V was cut by 1 base and J by 2 bases, with 12 bases left in between. The germline V gene has CDR1 MNHEY and CDR2 SVGAGI. This CDR3 is CASSYFRGGPYEQYF. In nucleotides, the CDR3 is TGTGCCAGCAGTTACTTTAGGGGTGGGCCCTACGAGCAGTACTTC.

This chain connects TRBV4-1 to TRBJ2-1, with a possible D match to TRBD1 (6 bases). With 4 bases removed from V and 7 bases from J, the gap between germline ends came to 17 bases. This CDR3 region has 15 residues. Germline V lookup: CDR1 MGHRA, CDR2 YSYEKL. The DNA of the CDR3 is TGCGCCAGCAGCCCACGCACCCGAACAGGGAATGAGCAGTTCTTC. This encodes CASSPRTRTGNEQFF.

This clone was seen only a few times. The rearrangement joins TRBV6-1 to TRBJ1-1, with D maybe TRBD1 (5 bases). The CDR3 runs 14 residues. Germline V gene sequence: CDR1 MNHNS, CDR2 SASEGT. Trimming left V 2 bases short and J 7 bases short, with 14 bases between. The CDR3 sequence is CASSERGGVDEAFF. The CDR3 DNA follows: TGTGCCAGCAGTGAAAGGGGAGGGGTAGATGAAGCTTTCTTT.

This clone has more than one count but fewer than ten. The chain joins TRBV2 to TRBJ2-2; no firm D call. The germline V gene encodes CDR1 SNHLY and CDR2 FYNNEI. This CDR3 has 16 amino acids. Trimming took 7 bases from V and 1 from J, leaving 16 bases between them. The CDR3 bases are TGTGCCAGCACCCTCATCCGGGTGGTGAACACCGGGGAGCTGTTTTTT. Protein sequence: CASTLIRVVNTGELFF.

V usage is TRBV10-3 and J usage is TRBJ1-2; D not certain. Germline assignment: CDR1 ENHRY and CDR2 SYGVKD. CDR3 size: 13 residues. Between the trimmed V and J ends, which lost 3 bases and 4 bases, there was a span of 9 bases. This chain's CDR3 is CAISESGPYGYTF. DNA for the CDR3: TGTGCCATCAGTGAAAGCGGTCCCTATGGCTACACCTTC.

The chain couples TRBV5-1 to TRBJ1-2; tentative D call: TRBD1 (5 bases). The CDR3 is 14 residues long. CDR1 is SGHRS, CDR2 YFSETQ, per germline. V gave up 0 bases and J gave up 8 bases, with 14 bases separating them. CDR3 loop: CASSLGGTWQGYTF. DNA of the CDR3: TGCGCCAGCAGCTTGGGCGGGACCTGGCAAGGCTACACCTTC. Combining the CDR3 with reference TRBV5-1 and TRBJ1-2 gives the whole variable domain KAGVTQTPRYLIKTRGQQVTLSCSPISGHRSVSWYQQTPGQGLQFLFEYFSETQRNKGNFPGRFSGRQFSNSRSEMNVSTLELGDSALYLCASSLGGTWQGYTFGSGTRLTVV.

The chain carries TRBV27 and TRBJ2-1; D is uncertain. This CDR3 region has 15 residues. Trimming pared 2 bases from V and 0 bases from J, leaving 8 bases between. The germline V gene encodes CDR1 MNHEY and CDR2 SMNVEV (reference sequence). CDR3 loop: CASSLVQVSYNEQFF. CDR3 coding DNA: TGTGCCAGCAGTTTAGTCCAGGTCTCCTACAATGAGCAGTTCTTC.

The V call is TRBV7-9, the J call TRBJ2-3, with D possibly matching TRBD1 (5 bases). Germline V lookup: CDR1 SEHNR, CDR2 FQNEAQ (reference sequence). V lost 8 bases and J 4 bases, leaving 16 bases between the germline ends. CDR3 length: 14 residues. The chain's CDR3 is CASSQGLGADTQYF. The DNA of the CDR3 is TGTGCCAGCTCTCAGGGCCTAGGGGCAGATACGCAGTATTTT.

This clone was observed once. V is TRBV4-3 and J is TRBJ2-7; 10 bases align to TRBD1. Looked up from germline, CDR1 is LGHNA and CDR2 is YSLEER. The CDR3 runs to 15 residues. The J segment lost 2 bases and the V segment lost 2 bases, leaving 3 bases of the junction unmatched. This CDR3 is CASSQTGTGAYEQYF. CDR3 in DNA: TGCGCCAGCAGCCAAACCGGGACAGGGGCCTACGAGCAGTACTTC.

The chain employs TRBV5-1 and TRBJ1-1, with a weak D call TRBD1 (5 bases). From germline, CDR1 is SGHRS and CDR2 YFSETQ. CDR3 length equals 11 residues. V lost 5 bases to trimming and J lost 5 bases, with 7 bases between them. The DNA of the CDR3 is TGCGCCAGCAGGGGGGGGACTGAAGCTTTCTTT. Its protein product is CASRGGTEAFF.